These 15 T cell receptor beta chains share one sample of origin, sequenced in a study of T-cell reconstitution after alpha-beta-depleted transplantation in children. Unique molecular identifiers tagged the TCRbeta library. One entry per CDR3 protein results from TCRdb running MiXCR on the PCR reads. The sample lists 240,000 or so distinct CDR3 sequences; roughly 8% were seen once. The sequenced sample was PBMCs, mostly from graft donor cells, obtained 180 days after TCRalphabeta/CD19-depleted stem cell transplant. The origin of the receptors is a male patient younger than 18 who had a stem cell transplant for acute lymphoblastic leukemia, so the T cells may come from the graft donor.

This CDR3 is CASGGSVNTEAFF. For the CDR3, the DNA is TGTGCCAGCGGGGGGTCGGTGAACACTGAAGCTTTCTTT. This sequence joins TRBV13 and TRBJ1-1, with D perhaps TRBD1 (5 bases). V was trimmed by 8 bases and J by 0 bases, leaving 10 bases between them. Germline-derived CDR1 and CDR2 are PRHDT and FYEKMQ (reference sequence). CDR3 length: 13 residues.

V and J are TRBV3-1 and TRBJ1-1, with a possible D match to TRBD1 (5 bases). In germline, CDR1 is LGHDT, CDR2 YNNKEL (reference sequence). The germline V and J ends were trimmed by 4 bases and 3 bases, with 9 bases remaining between them. The CDR3 loop spans 13 amino acids. CDR3 protein: CASSPGQHTEAFF. The CDR3 nucleotides are TGTGCCAGCAGCCCTGGACAACACACTGAAGCTTTCTTT.

Details on this clonotype: A read error is possible here, since a much larger clone lies one base away. The chain is built from TRBV4-1 and TRBJ2-5; 11 positions agree with TRBD1. Germline values: CDR1 MGHRA, CDR2 YSYEKL. The CDR3 sequence is 15 residues long. V lost 0 bases to trimming and J lost 8 bases; unmatched junction nucleotides: 5. The CDR3 reads CASSQDWGQGDTQYF. CDR3 nucleotides: TGCGCCAGCAGCCAAGATTGGGGACAGGGGGATACCCAGTACTTC.

In this sample, this clonotype turned up many times. The rearrangement uses TRBV4-2 and TRBJ2-1, with D maybe TRBD2 (7 bases). Germline loops: CDR1 LGHNA, CDR2 YNFKEQ. The CDR3 contains 19 residues. V was trimmed by 2 bases and J by 2 bases, leaving 22 bases between them. CDR3 in amino acids: CASSQRGGRNRGTYNEQFF. The CDR3 DNA is TGTGCCAGCAGCCAAAGGGGGGGGCGGAACCGAGGCACCTACAATGAGCAGTTCTTC.

This clonotype was seen at least ten times. This CDR3 reads CASSVAGAFTDTQYF. CDR3 sequence (DNA): TGCGCCAGCAGCGTAGCGGGGGCCTTCACAGATACGCAGTATTTT. V and J are TRBV5-1 and TRBJ2-3; TRBD2 agrees at 9 bases. The CDR3 has 15 amino acids. Germline CDR1 and CDR2: SGHRS and YFSETQ. V shed 4 bases, J shed 2 bases, and the junction held 5 bases outside the gene matches.

This clonotype came up many times. The chain has TRBV20-1 and TRBJ2-5; TRBD2 matches at 12 bases. Germline V gives CDR1 DFQATT, CDR2 SNEGSKA (reference sequence). V lost 5 bases to trimming and J lost 5 bases; unmatched junction nucleotides: 9. The CDR3 is 15 amino acids. CDR3 sequence reads: CSAPPRLAGAETQYF. As DNA, the CDR3 is TGCAGTGCTCCTCCCCGACTAGCGGGGGCGGAGACCCAGTACTTC.

This clonotype was detected ten times or more. This sequence joins TRBV9 and TRBJ2-7; possibly TRBD2 for D (6 bases). The CDR3 extends over 13 amino acids. The germline V and J ends were trimmed by 3 bases and 0 bases, with 7 bases remaining between them. Germline lookup yields CDR1 SGDLS and CDR2 YYNGEE. In nucleotides, the CDR3 is TGTGCCAGCAGCGGCGGGACCTCCTACGAGCAGTACTTC. Residues: CASSGGTSYEQYF.

This clonotype has ten or more counts. The chain joins TRBV7-2 to TRBJ2-4; D tentatively fits TRBD1 or TRBD2 (5 bases each). The CDR3 loop spans 14 amino acids. V lost 3 bases, J lost 6 bases, and 12 bases lay in between. Germline loops: CDR1 SGHTA, CDR2 FQGNSA. CDR3 DNA sequence: TGTGCCAGCAGCTTGGGGGTGGGAGCAAACATTCAGTACTTC. Its translation: CASSLGVGANIQYF.

This clonotype has at least ten counts. This chain connects TRBV5-1 to TRBJ2-7; 12 bases fit TRBD2. This CDR3 is built from 16 residues. The V and J ends lost 0 bases and 4 bases, in that order; junction bases with no gene match: 5. Germline CDR1 reads SGHRS; CDR2 reads YFSETQ. The CDR3 region is CASSLGLAGVGYEQYF. As DNA, the CDR3 is TGCGCCAGCAGCTTGGGACTAGCGGGAGTAGGGTACGAGCAGTACTTC.

This clonotype was observed at least ten times. The gene calls are TRBV7-9 and TRBJ2-6; D remains unclear. This CDR3 has 13 amino acids. The germline V gene encodes CDR1 SEHNR and CDR2 FQNEAQ (reference sequence). V was shortened by 2 bases and J by 6 bases, with 5 bases between the two germline ends. DNA of the CDR3: TGTGCCAGCAGCTTATCGCCGGCCAACGTCCTGACTTTC. This encodes CASSLSPANVLTF.

At least ten counts were recorded for this clonotype. The gene calls are TRBV5-6 and TRBJ1-1; D is possibly TRBD1 (5 bases). Trimming removed 0 bases at V and 5 bases at J, with 14 bases between. In germline, CDR1 is SGHDT, CDR2 YYEEEE. The CDR3 length is 15 residues. CDR3 bases: TGTGCCAGCAGCTTGGCGGGGACTACATGGACTGAAGCTTTCTTT. Encoded protein: CASSLAGTTWTEAFF.

There are many counts of this clonotype. The V gene is TRBV20-1, the J gene TRBJ2-3, with 8 positions matching TRBD1. This CDR3 has 13 residues. Germline V lookup: CDR1 DFQATT, CDR2 SNEGSKA (reference sequence). CDR3 nucleotides: TGCAGCCAGGGGGCCCTTAGCACAGATACGCAGTATTTT. Translated, it gives CSQGALSTDTQYF.

In its sample, this clonotype was seen many times. This chain's CDR3 is CASTFPQGLGGYTF. CDR3 nucleotide sequence: TGTGCCAGCACCTTTCCCCAGGGATTGGGTGGCTACACCTTC. The chain has TRBV7-9 and TRBJ1-2, with a possible D match to TRBD1 (5 bases). The ends were cut back, 7 bases at V and 7 bases at J, with 19 bases in the middle. In germline, CDR1 is SEHNR, CDR2 FQNEAQ (reference sequence). The CDR3 has 14 amino acids.

This clonotype has ten or more counts. The rearrangement uses TRBV20-1 and TRBJ2-3, with 10 bases fitting TRBD2. Germline assignment: CDR1 DFQATT and CDR2 SNEGSKA (reference sequence). V gave up 0 bases and J gave up 4 bases; unmatched junction bases: 10. This CDR3 spans 17 amino acids. For the CDR3, the DNA is TGCAGTGCTAGAGATCTTTACAGCGGGGGGGCAGCAGATACGCAGTATTTT. Its translation: CSARDLYSGGAADTQYF.

The CDR3 region has the DNA TGTGCCAGCAGTTTCGCGTGGGGGGAGACCCAGTACTTC. Its protein product is CASSFAWGETQYF. This chain connects TRBV28 to TRBJ2-5; D assignment may be TRBD1 or TRBD2 (5 bases each). Germline CDR1 and CDR2: MDHEN and SYDVKM. Trimming stripped 3 bases from V and 5 bases from J, with 10 bases between. This CDR3 has 13 residues.